Listed below are T cell receptor beta chains from one sample, sequenced in a study of vaccination effects on CD4 cells after COVID-19. Profiling relied on immunoSEQ multiplex PCR, and the TCRdb table lists in-frame clones only, not all of them. The profile covers 70,000 to 85,000 clones, with around 77% appearing a single time and roughly 2% taken by the ten largest. These TCRs are of unknown antigen specificity. Sequencing was performed on CD4+ T cells from PBMCs cultured without peptide, taken before COVID-19 vaccination. The source is a human donor who received a COVID-19 vaccine. The CDR3 runs from the conserved cysteine through the conserved F or W. D genes are given only for firm matches. Clone size is not always given. Where it is, it says once, few, many or a class for expanded clones.

D gene,clone size,J gene,V gene,CDR3 protein,CDR3 DNA
TRBD1,NA,TRBJ1-4,TRBV7-2,CASSWDRGDEKLFF,TGTGCCAGCAGCTGGGACAGGGGAGATGAAAAACTGTTTTTT
TRBD2,NA,TRBJ2-1,TRBV9,CASSVAGGNNEQFF,TGTGCCAGCAGCGTAGCGGGGGGGAACAATGAGCAGTTCTTC
TRBD2,NA,TRBJ2-1,TRBV5-4,CASSTGTNPYNEQFF,TGTGCCAGCAGCACGGGGACTAACCCCTACAATGAGCAGTTCTTC
NA,NA,TRBJ2-1,TRBV30,CAWSVIAGGEQFF,TGTGCCTGGAGTGTAATCGCGGGTGGGGAGCAGTTCTTC
NA,NA,TRBJ2-2,TRBV7-2,CASSSGTTGELFF,TGTGCCAGCAGCTCCGGGACAACCGGGGAGCTGTTTTTT
NA,NA,TRBJ2-5,TRBV5-4,CASSPLSAQETQYF,TGTGCCAGCAGCCCTTTGTCGGCTCAAGAGACCCAGTACTTC
NA,NA,TRBJ2-4,TRBV2,CASTEFKNIQYF,TGTGCCAGCACGGAATTCAAAAACATTCAGTACTTC
NA,few,TRBJ1-5,TRBV29-1,CSVYGGSNQPQHF,TGCAGCGTTTACGGGGGTAGCAATCAGCCCCAGCATTTT
NA,few,TRBJ1-5,TRBV28,CASSFPAGAGQPQHF,TGTGCCAGCAGTTTTCCTGCGGGGGCGGGTCAGCCCCAGCATTTT
NA,NA,TRBJ2-5,TRBV2,CASSPDSQETQYF,TGTGCCAGCAGTCCCGACAGCCAAGAGACCCAGTACTTC
NA,NA,TRBJ1-1,TRBV5-1,CASSLQFMNTEAFF,TGCGCCAGCAGCTTGCAGTTTATGAACACTGAAGCTTTCTTT
TRBD1,once,TRBJ2-5,TRBV6-5,CASSYSTGGAETQYF,TGTGCCAGCAGTTATAGCACAGGGGGCGCGGAGACCCAGTACTTC
NA,NA,TRBJ2-1,TRBV9,CASSVEGFPFNEQFF,TGTGCCAGCAGCGTAGAAGGTTTTCCCTTCAATGAGCAGTTCTTC
NA,few,TRBJ1-5,TRBV5-8,CASSWAGLENQPQHF,TGTGCCAGCAGCTGGGCCGGCTTGGAGAATCAGCCCCAGCATTTT
NA,NA,TRBJ1-5,TRBV25-1,CASSQGVWNQPQHF,TGTGCCAGCAGTCAGGGAGTCTGGAATCAGCCCCAGCATTTT
TRBD1,NA,TRBJ1-2,TRBV6-2/TRBV6-3,CASSEGGSTQGYTF,TGTGCCAGCAGCGAAGGGGGCTCCACTCAGGGCTACACCTTC
TRBD2,NA,TRBJ2-3,TRBV5-1,CASSVTSGGSVVSDTQYF,TGCGCCAGCAGCGTTACTAGCGGGGGGTCCGTCGTATCAGATACGCAGTATTTT
NA,NA,TRBJ2-2,TRBV7-6,CASSPAAGLNTGELFF,TGTGCCAGCAGCCCTGCAGCGGGTCTTAACACCGGGGAGCTGTTTTTT
TRBD2,NA,TRBJ2-5,TRBV5-1,CASSLAGGGMETQYF,TGCGCCAGCAGCTTGGCCGGGGGAGGGATGGAGACCCAGTACTTC
TRBD2,NA,TRBJ2-1,TRBV6-5,CASRRLAGAYNEQFF,TGTGCCAGCAGGCGACTAGCGGGGGCCTACAATGAGCAGTTCTTC
TRBD1,once,TRBJ2-1,TRBV24-1,CATSDAGGFGHNEQFF,TGTGCCACCAGTGATGCAGGGGGATTTGGGCACAATGAGCAGTTCTTC
TRBD1,NA,TRBJ2-1,TRBV25-1,CASSGQGVRYNEQFF,TGTGCCAGCAGTGGACAGGGAGTACGGTACAATGAGCAGTTCTTC
NA,NA,TRBJ1-4,TRBV6-5,CASSSEGVSFGLFF,TGTGCCAGCAGTTCCGAGGGGGTGTCATTTGGGCTGTTTTTT
NA,NA,TRBJ2-3,TRBV18,CASSPSGRDTQYF,TGTGCCAGCTCCCCCTCCGGCCGAGATACGCAGTATTTT
NA,NA,TRBJ2-5,TRBV7-9,CASRKGDTQETQYF,TGTGCCAGCAGAAAGGGGGACACTCAAGAGACCCAGTACTTC
NA,NA,TRBJ1-6,TRBV7-2,CASSLGRGTSSPLHF,TGTGCCAGCAGCTTAGGTCGGGGAACGAGCTCACCCCTCCACTTT
NA,NA,TRBJ1-5,TRBV30,CAWSGGAHQPQHF,TGTGCCTGGAGTGGGGGGGCCCATCAGCCCCAGCATTTT
NA,NA,TRBJ1-2,TRBV6-1,CASSENMNYGYTF,TGTGCCAGCAGTGAGAACATGAACTATGGCTACACCTTC